The clone carrying this T cell receptor (beta chain) came up a few times. The target antigen is unknown. The sample comes from a study of beta chain features in type 1 diabetes. V was pared by 5 bases and J by 4 bases, with 9 bases of the junction left unmatched. The CDR3 length is 15 residues. Germline values: CDR1 MNHEY, CDR2 SMNVEV (reference sequence). Since all of the isolated RNA was reverse transcribed, expressed TCRB transcripts were what got sequenced. TCRdb keeps only in-frame clones here, not all; method: immunoSEQ multiplex PCR. Here the sample spans about 280,000 clones, 15% being singletons. General study points: Sequencing of cDNA might inflate the share of cells that strongly express TCR. Whether TCRB rearrangement is influenced by HLA type went unresolved here. Insertions at VDJ junctions were less frequent in type 1 diabetes patients. These patients also deleted more nucleotides at the same junctions. The naive, central memory and Treg TCRB repertoires looked more alike in patients than they did in healthy donors. Significant though moderate, a shortening of TCRB CDR3s appeared in all four CD4+ subsets of Type 1 diabetes patients.

The receptor was isolated from a man aged 18 to 29 with type 1 diabetes. The source material was naive CD4+ T cells from blood. The chain couples TRBV27 to TRBJ2-7, with 9 bases fitting TRBD1. This CDR3 is CASSKQGALGYEQYF. Written as DNA, the CDR3 is TGTGCCAGCAGTAAACAGGGGGCTCTGGGATACGAGCAGTACTTC.